This T cell receptor (beta chain) was captured by sequencing in a study of Ad26.COV2.S vaccination and SARS-CoV-2 variants. Study-wide results and limits: Overall T cell responses may have been underestimated by the analyses of TCR breadth and depth.

This clone was seen just once. The antigen remains undetermined. Repertoires were generated with immunoSEQ multiplex PCR, while TCRdb's copy carries only in-frame clones and drops some. Of around 370,000 clones listed, about 85% are singletons. CDR1 and CDR2 from the germline V gene are MNHEY and SVGEGT. Trimming took 3 bases from V and 8 from J, leaving 17 bases between them. The CDR3 has 15 residues. Treatment indicated: about 20 received Ad26.COV2.S at low or high dose, single or two shots; 5 received placebo; per-sample allocation not given. The samples were gathered on day 63 after the first injection of vaccine or placebo. Recruitment in Boston yielded a donor of adult age, 18-55 years.

Sequenced material: peripheral blood, taken in a trial of Ad26.COV2.S vaccine versus placebo. This sequence originates from a person between 18 and 65 years old who received the Ad26.COV2.S COVID-19 vaccine or a placebo. This chain uses TRBV6-2 or TRBV6-3 with TRBJ2-1, with D tentatively TRBD1 (6 bases). As DNA, the CDR3 is TGTGCCAGCAGTTATCCCGCGGCACAGGGTCATGAGCAGTTCTTC. It translates to CASSYPAAQGHEQFF.